Below, 28 T cell receptor beta chains from the same sample are listed, as sequenced in a study of OX40 agonist ivuxolimab in advanced cancers. Sequencing was performed with immunoSEQ multiplex PCR; in TCRdb, only in-frame clones are kept and a portion is missing. The sample includes some 100,000 clones, 84% of them seen just once. Material: CD4+ or CD8+ T cells sorted from blood, obtained in a trial of the OX40 agonist ivuxolimab. These receptors were obtained from an adult with an advanced solid tumor such as melanoma, head and neck, liver or kidney cancer.

The chain uses TRBV5-6 and TRBJ1-2; possible D gene TRBD1, 5 bases. The germline gives CDR1 SGHDT, CDR2 YYEEEE. Trimming cost V 1 base and J 6 bases, with 13 bases left between them. This CDR3 region has 14 residues. This chain's CDR3 is CASSLRRAGNGYTF. In DNA, the CDR3 is TGTGCCAGCAGCTTGAGACGGGCAGGGAATGGCTACACCTTC. The full variable domain, completed using reference TRBV5-6 and TRBJ1-2, is DAGVTQSPTHLIKTRGQQVTLRCSPKSGHDTVSWYQQALGQGPQFIFQYYEEEERQRGNFPDRFSGHQFPNYSSELNVNALLLGDSALYLCASSLRRAGNGYTFGSGTRLTVV.

The rearrangement uses TRBV6-4 and TRBJ2-3; 9 bases map to TRBD2. V gave up 3 bases and J gave up 5 bases; unmatched junction bases: 3. The CDR3 runs 14 residues. Germline V gene lookup returns CDR1 MRHNA and CDR2 SNTAGT. The CDR3: CASSEELAGDTQYF. CDR3 bases: TGTGCCAGCAGTGAGGAACTAGCGGGAGATACGCAGTATTTT.

The gene calls are TRBV7-8 and TRBJ2-1, with 9 bases matching TRBD1. CDR3 size: 12 residues. Germline V gives CDR1 SGHVS, CDR2 FQNEAQ. The ends lost 5 bases at V and 15 bases at J; junction bases unmatched: 8. CDR3 residues: CASSLVDRGSFF. As DNA, the CDR3 is TGTGCCAGCAGCCTTGTGGACAGGGGCTCGTTCTTC.

The rearrangement joins TRBV4-1 to TRBJ2-3; maybe TRBD2 (5 bases). Trimming took off 0 bases at V and 5 bases at J, with 18 bases between the two ends. The germline V gene encodes CDR1 MGHRA and CDR2 YSYEKL. The CDR3 has 17 residues. The CDR3, as DNA: TGCGCCAGCAGCCAAGATCCCGGACCCTTAGAGGGAGATACGCAGTATTTT. Encoded protein: CASSQDPGPLEGDTQYF.

This clone was seen once. The genes are TRBV19 and TRBJ1-3; D remains ambiguous. With 9 bases removed from V and 1 base from J, the gap between germline ends came to 13 bases. The CDR3 is 14 amino acids. From germline, CDR1 is LNHDA and CDR2 SQIVND (reference sequence). The CDR3 coding sequence is TGTGCCAGCCAGCAGGTTAGGTCTGGAAACACCATATATTTT. Protein product: CASQQVRSGNTIYF.

This chain joins TRBV19 and TRBJ1-4; TRBD1 matches at 9 bases. The V gene end was trimmed by 3 bases and the J gene end by 7 bases; junction bases not matched to a gene: 0. This CDR3 contains 13 residues. In germline, CDR1 is LNHDA, CDR2 SQIVND (reference sequence). This CDR3 is CASSMGQGEKLFF. In DNA form, the CDR3 reads TGTGCCAGTAGTATGGGACAGGGTGAAAAACTGTTTTTT.

The CDR3: CASSPLGGVLAKNIQYF. The CDR3, as DNA: TGTGCCAGCTCACCGTTGGGAGGAGTTTTAGCCAAAAACATTCAGTACTTC. The rearrangement uses TRBV18 and TRBJ2-4; D is perhaps TRBD2 (6 bases). Germline values: CDR1 KGHSH, CDR2 LQKENI. The V end was cut by 3 bases, the J end by 0 bases, with 15 bases between. The CDR3 runs 17 residues.

The chain recombines TRBV21-1 with TRBJ1-2; the DNA was not compared with TRBD1, the D call given in the table. TRBV21-1 is a listed pseudogene. This CDR3 comprises 17 residues. The CDR3 loop is CASSTPPQGRDFYGYTF. The CDR3 nucleotides read TGTGCCAGCAGCACCCCGCCACAGGGACGGGATTTCTATGGCTACACCTTC.

This chain joins TRBV27 and TRBJ2-2, with 9 bases that match TRBD1. Trimming took 4 bases from V and 2 from J; bases not matched to a gene: 5. The CDR3 length is 16 residues. Looked up from germline, CDR1 is MNHEY and CDR2 is SMNVEV (reference sequence). CDR3 sequence: CASSSGQGKNTGELFF. The CDR3 coding sequence is TGTGCCAGCAGTTCGGGACAGGGAAAAAACACCGGGGAGCTGTTTTTT.

The rearrangement joins TRBV9 to TRBJ1-1; maybe TRBD1 (6 bases). The germline V gene encodes CDR1 SGDLS and CDR2 YYNGEE. The CDR3 sequence is 14 residues long. Trimming shortened V by 7 bases and J by 0 bases, and 13 bases separated the two germline ends. In nucleotides, the CDR3 is TGTGCCAGCGCCTCCCAGGGGATGAACACTGAAGCTTTCTTT. Its translation: CASASQGMNTEAFF.

J is TRBJ1-1 and V is TRBV11-2; D remains unclear. This CDR3 has 11 residues. Trimming took 1 base from V and 12 from J, leaving 9 bases between them. Germline V gene sequence: CDR1 SGHAT, CDR2 FQNNGV. The CDR3 DNA reads as TGTGCCAGCAGCTTAGCGGTCGAGCCTTTCTTT. This translates into CASSLAVEPFF.

Comments on this clone: Other nucleotide sequences in the sample specify the same CDR3. The V call is TRBV11-3, the J call TRBJ2-1; no clear D. This CDR3 comprises 14 residues. Per the germline V gene, CDR1 is SGHNT and CDR2 is YENEEA. Trimming took off 1 base at V and 0 bases at J, with 4 bases between the two ends. CDR3 sequence reads: CASSLGGSYNEQFF. CDR3 in DNA: TGTGCCAGCAGCTTAGGGGGCTCCTACAATGAGCAGTTCTTC.

Regarding this clone: Distinct nucleotide sequences in the sample also encode this CDR3. The gene calls are TRBV14 and TRBJ2-7; D is unresolved. The V end lost 3 bases, the J end lost 10 bases, and 10 bases lay between the germline ends. Germline V lookup: CDR1 SGHDN, CDR2 FVKESK. The CDR3 consists of 11 residues. CDR3 protein: CASSHGLVQYF. CDR3 in DNA: TGTGCCAGCAGCCACGGGCTAGTCCAGTACTTC.

The V gene is TRBV5-1, the J gene TRBJ2-2; maybe TRBD1 (6 bases). V was cut by 2 bases and J by 7 bases, with 15 bases left in between. CDR3 length: 15 amino acids. Germline CDR1 is SGHRS and CDR2 is YFSETQ. CDR3 amino acids: CASSFKSQGSGELFF. In DNA, the CDR3 is TGCGCCAGCAGCTTCAAGTCACAGGGCAGCGGGGAGCTGTTTTTT.

This chain links TRBV21-1 with TRBJ1-2. TRBV21-1 is a pseudogene locus. This CDR3 contains 13 residues. In DNA, the CDR3 is TGTGCCAGCAGCAAAGCGCTGGGCTATGGCTACACCTTC. Translating it yields CASSKALGYGYTF.

This clone was seen once. The rearrangement uses TRBV29-1 and TRBJ1-1; 7 bases fit TRBD1. J gave up 0 bases and V 7 bases, and 2 bases lay outside the gene matches. CDR3 length equals 12 residues. Germline assignment: CDR1 SQVTM and CDR2 ANQGSEA. CDR3 DNA: TGCAGCGCCGGGACAGTGAACACTGAAGCTTTCTTT. Translation: CSAGTVNTEAFF.

The sample holds one count of this clone. CDR3 nucleotides: TGTGCCATCAGTGAGCATATACAAGAGACCCAGTACTTC. This sequence encodes CAISEHIQETQYF. The chain employs TRBV10-3 and TRBJ2-5; D uncertain. Trimming cost V 2 bases and J 2 bases, with 6 bases left between them. CDR1 is ENHRY, CDR2 SYGVKD, per germline. This CDR3 region has 13 residues.

The chain recombines TRBV11-2 with TRBJ1-5; D is undetermined. Germline assignment: CDR1 SGHAT and CDR2 FQNNGV. The CDR3 is made up of 14 amino acids. V lost 3 bases to trimming and J lost 3 bases, with 9 bases between them. Here the CDR3 reads CASSFGGDNQPQHF. Here the CDR3 DNA reads TGTGCCAGCAGCTTTGGCGGGGACAATCAGCCCCAGCATTTT. Together with reference TRBV11-2 and TRBJ1-5, the CDR3 gives the full variable domain: EAGVAQSPRYKIIEKRQSVAFWCNPISGHATLYWYQQILGQGPKLLIQFQNNGVVDDSQLPKDRFSAERLKGVDSTLKIQPAKLEDSAVYLCASSFGGDNQPQHFGDGTRLSIL.

The chain couples TRBV6-5 to TRBJ2-1; TRBD2 might be the D (6 bases). CDR1 MNHEY and CDR2 SVGAGI come from the germline V gene. The CDR3 spans 15 residues. The V end was cut by 6 bases, the J end by 2 bases, with 14 bases between. CDR3 region: CASRTEGLTYNEQFF. DNA for the CDR3: TGTGCCAGCAGAACGGAGGGCCTCACCTACAATGAGCAGTTCTTC.

This clone came up a few times. The gene calls are TRBV7-9 and TRBJ2-7; D may be TRBD1 (5 bases). CDR1 is SEHNR and CDR2 is FQNEAQ in the germline V gene (reference sequence). The CDR3 runs to 14 residues. Trimming shortened V by 3 bases and J by 5 bases, and 14 bases separated the two germline ends. This CDR3 is CASSFRVLGDEQYF. CDR3 DNA sequence: TGTGCCAGCAGCTTCAGGGTCCTCGGTGACGAGCAGTACTTC.

V usage is TRBV29-1 and J usage is TRBJ1-2, with TRBD1 matching over 10 bases. Germline V gene data show CDR1 as SQVTM and CDR2 as ANQGSEA. The CDR3 loop spans 13 amino acids. The V and J ends lost 3 bases and 5 bases, in that order; junction bases with no gene match: 3. This CDR3 is CSVEDRGEYGYTF. In DNA form, the CDR3 reads TGCAGCGTTGAGGACAGGGGGGAATATGGCTACACCTTC.

V is TRBV19 and J is TRBJ1-6, with TRBD1 matching over 11 bases. The V gene's germline CDR1 is LNHDA and CDR2 SQIVND (reference sequence). With V trimmed by 6 bases and J by 9 bases, 4 bases remained unmatched. This CDR3 comprises 14 residues. For the CDR3, the DNA is TGTGCCAGTAGGGGACAGGGGGTAGGTTCACCCCTCCACTTT. Translated: CASRGQGVGSPLHF.

J is TRBJ1-6 and V is TRBV7-9; 7 bases map to TRBD1. Germline CDR1 and CDR2: SEHNR and FQNEAQ (reference sequence). The CDR3 is 15 residues long. Losses at the gene ends were 5 bases for V and 6 bases for J; bases not matched to a gene: 7. Here the CDR3 reads CASSLGDRVNSPLHF. CDR3 sequence (DNA): TGTGCCAGCAGCCTGGGCGACAGGGTTAATTCACCCCTCCACTTT.

The V and J genes are TRBV5-1 and TRBJ1-1, with 11 nucleotides matching TRBD1. Looked up from germline, CDR1 is SGHRS and CDR2 is YFSETQ. With 4 bases clipped from V and 0 bases from J, the junction kept 5 bases outside the gene matches. CDR3 length: 16 amino acids. The CDR3 protein is CASSQDRGHMNTEAFF. CDR3 nucleotide sequence: TGCGCCAGCAGCCAGGACAGGGGGCACATGAACACTGAAGCTTTCTTT.

The J gene is TRBJ2-1, the V gene TRBV7-2, with 8 bases matching TRBD2. In germline, CDR1 is SGHTA, CDR2 FQGNSA. The CDR3 covers 14 residues. The V gene end was trimmed by 4 bases and the J gene end by 6 bases; junction bases not matched to a gene: 5. The CDR3 DNA reads TGTGCCAGCAGCTACGGGACTAGGGGCAATGAGCAGTTCTTC. This sequence encodes CASSYGTRGNEQFF.

The chain carries TRBV11-3 and TRBJ1-1; a possible D gene is TRBD1 (5 bases). The CDR3 sequence is 13 residues long. Germline V CDR1 and CDR2: SGHNT, YENEEA. The V end lost 5 bases, the J end lost 6 bases, and 13 bases lay between the germline ends. The CDR3: CASSQDGGAEAFF. In DNA form, the CDR3 reads TGTGCCAGCAGCCAAGACGGGGGGGCTGAAGCTTTCTTT.

The gene calls are TRBV5-1 and TRBJ1-4, with TRBD1 identical over 8 bases. Germline values: CDR1 SGHRS, CDR2 YFSETQ. The ends lost 0 bases at V and 8 bases at J; junction bases unmatched: 18. The CDR3 runs 19 residues. The CDR3 DNA is TGCGCCAGCAGCTTGGAGGGCAGGGGGCGCGGAAGGGGCTCGGAAAAACTGTTTTTT. Translating gives CASSLEGRGRGRGSEKLFF.

The chain recombines TRBV7-9 with TRBJ1-2; a weak D match, TRBD1 (6 bases). The V gene's germline CDR1 is SEHNR and CDR2 FQNEAQ (reference sequence). The germline V and J ends were trimmed by 5 bases and 4 bases, with 11 bases remaining between them. The CDR3 has 13 amino acids. DNA for the CDR3: TGTGCCAGCAGCCCGGACAGCTTCTATGGCTACACCTTC. It yields the protein CASSPDSFYGYTF.